These T cell receptor beta chains were read from a single sample in a study of blood T cell repertoires in COVID-19. Measured with immunoSEQ multiplex PCR; TCRdb has only the in-frame clones, and not every one. The repertoire holds 650,000 to 800,000 clones, with just under 90% as singletons. The sequencing input was peripheral blood. All receptors derive from a woman aged 18-29 years with acute or convalescent COVID-19. The CDR3 runs from the conserved cysteine through the conserved F or W. The D gene is left open where the match is weak. Clone size is not always given. Where it is, it says once, few, many or a class for expanded clones.

clone_size	v_call	d_call	j_call	cdr3_aa	cdr3_nt
once	TRBV28	.	TRBJ1-1	CASSVKLGGTEAFF	TGTGCCAGCAGTGTGAAGTTGGGAGGGACTGAAGCTTTCTTT
.	TRBV4-2	.	TRBJ2-7	CASSQDFLGVRVAYEQYF	TGTGCCAGCAGCCAAGATTTCTTAGGCGTCCGGGTGGCGTACGAGCAGTACTTC
.	TRBV27	TRBD1	TRBJ1-5	CASFAPGTGDNQPQHF	TGTGCCAGCTTTGCCCCCGGGACAGGGGACAATCAGCCCCAGCATTTT
.	TRBV7-2	.	TRBJ2-4	CASSPETANIQYF	TGTGCCAGCAGCCCCGAGACAGCAAACATTCAGTACTTC
.	TRBV19	.	TRBJ2-2	CASSKNGDTGELFF	TGTGCCAGTAGTAAGAACGGGGACACCGGGGAGCTGTTTTTT
once	TRBV21-1	.	TRBJ2-3	CASSIRIGTDTQYF	TGTGCCAGCAGCATTCGTATCGGGACAGATACGCAGTATTTT
.	TRBV19	.	TRBJ1-5	CASSAVDSLNQPQHF	TGTGCCAGTAGCGCAGTGGACAGTCTCAATCAGCCCCAGCATTTT
.	TRBV3-1/TRBV3-2	.	TRBJ1-3	CASSQGLNSGNTIYF	TGTGCCAGCAGCCAAGGTTTAAATTCCGGAAACACCATATATTTT
.	TRBV25-1	TRBD1	TRBJ2-3	CASSDPGQGATSDTQYF	TGTGCCAGCAGTGACCCGGGACAGGGGGCTACCTCAGATACGCAGTATTTT
.	TRBV27	.	TRBJ2-7	CASSFLGRSEQYF	TGTGCCAGCAGTTTCTTAGGGAGGAGCGAGCAGTACTTC
.	TRBV6-6	.	TRBJ1-5	CASSSGQGSNQPQHF	TGTGCCAGCAGCTCTGGGCAGGGGAGCAATCAGCCCCAGCATTTT
.	TRBV6-5	.	TRBJ2-3	CATSSDTQYF	TGTGCCACCTCCTCCGATACGCAGTATTTT
.	TRBV6-5	TRBD1	TRBJ1-2	CASSRQGGGYTF	TGTGCCAGCAGTCGACAGGGAGGCGGCTACACCTTC
.	TRBV27	.	TRBJ1-2	CAILTGGGYTF	TGTGCCATCCTCACTGGAGGTGGCTACACCTTC
few	TRBV3-1/TRBV3-2	TRBD1	TRBJ1-4	CASSQDWTGETLLSQKLFF	TGTGCCAGCAGCCAAGATTGGACAGGGGAGACCCTACTGTCACAGAAACTGTTTTTT
once	TRBV15	.	TRBJ1-5	CATSRDFGSNQPQHF	TGTGCCACCAGCAGAGATTTCGGGAGCAATCAGCCCCAGCATTTT
.	TRBV21-1	.	TRBJ2-2	CASSIYRGPNTGELFF	TGTGCCAGCAGCATATACAGGGGGCCGAACACCGGGGAGCTGTTTTTT
.	TRBV4-1	.	TRBJ1-1	CASSHIQDTEAFF	TGCGCCAGCAGCCATATACAGGACACTGAAGCTTTCTTT
.	TRBV9	.	TRBJ1-1	CASSVGTAMNTEAFF	TGTGCCAGCAGCGTAGGCACAGCAATGAACACTGAAGCTTTCTTT
.	TRBV15	.	TRBJ1-1	CATSRDRDAVNTEAFF	TGTGCCACCAGCAGAGACCGTGATGCGGTGAACACTGAAGCTTTCTTT
.	TRBV5-1	TRBD1	TRBJ1-2	CASSSYPGTGGEYGYTF	TGCGCCAGCAGCTCATACCCCGGGACAGGGGGCGAGTATGGCTACACCTTC
.	TRBV6-5	.	TRBJ2-5	CASSWSVTETQYF	TGTGCCAGCAGTTGGAGCGTGACGGAGACCCAGTACTTC
.	TRBV7-9	TRBD1	TRBJ1-1	CASSLRGWGNTEAFF	TGTGCCAGCAGCCTCAGGGGGTGGGGGAACACTGAAGCTTTCTTT
.	TRBV30	TRBD1	TRBJ2-5	CAWSAPGQQETQYF	TGTGCCTGGAGTGCCCCGGGACAGCAAGAGACCCAGTACTTC
.	TRBV5-5	TRBD1	TRBJ2-7	CASSLEGQEASEQYF	TGTGCCAGCAGCTTGGAGGGACAGGAGGCGAGCGAGCAGTACTTC
.	TRBV28	.	TRBJ2-7	CASSLWGTYLPYEQYF	TGTGCCAGCAGTTTATGGGGGACTTACCTTCCCTACGAGCAGTACTTC
few	TRBV5-6	.	TRBJ1-1	CASSLRGTEAFF	TGTGCCAGCAGCTTGAGGGGGACTGAAGCTTTCTTT
.	TRBV3-1/TRBV3-2	TRBD2	TRBJ2-3	CASSQESERGAFVFTDTQYF	TGTGCCAGCAGCCAAGAAAGCGAGCGGGGGGCTTTCGTCTTCACAGATACGCAGTATTTT
.	TRBV9	.	TRBJ2-7	CASSVGGRDFYEQYF	TGTGCCAGCAGCGTAGGGGGCCGGGACTTCTACGAGCAGTACTTC
.	TRBV6-5	TRBD1	TRBJ2-4	CASSYRTGSQNIQYF	TGTGCCAGCAGTTACCGGACAGGGTCCCAAAACATTCAGTACTTC
.	TRBV9	.	TRBJ1-4	CASSVGGVLNEKLFF	TGTGCCAGCAGCGTAGGGGGGGTGCTTAATGAAAAACTGTTTTTT
once	TRBV27	TRBD1	TRBJ1-1	CASSSRQGITEAFF	TGTGCCAGCAGCTCTAGACAGGGGATCACTGAAGCTTTCTTT
few	TRBV9	TRBD1	TRBJ2-2	CASSVRPGQGVTGELFF	TGTGCCAGCAGCGTCCGCCCGGGACAGGGAGTAACCGGGGAGCTGTTTTTT
.	TRBV7-9	TRBD1	TRBJ2-7	CASSMPSGQTSYEQYF	TGTGCCAGCAGCATGCCATCGGGACAGACGTCCTACGAGCAGTACTTC
.	TRBV6-4	.	TRBJ1-1	CASSEQVNTEAFF	TGTGCCAGCAGTGAACAGGTGAACACTGAAGCTTTCTTT
.	TRBV30	TRBD1	TRBJ1-4	CAWIDRGNEKLFF	TGTGCCTGGATTGACAGGGGTAATGAAAAACTGTTTTTT
.	TRBV4-3	.	TRBJ1-2	CASSRQKGSVGGYTF	TGCGCCAGCAGCCGCCAAAAGGGGTCCGTGGGGGGCTACACCTTC
.	TRBV18	.	TRBJ2-5	CASSPPRYQETQYF	TGTGCCAGCTCACCACCGCGGTACCAAGAGACCCAGTACTTC
.	TRBV5-1	.	TRBJ1-2	CASSLEGEGGYTF	TGCGCCAGCAGCTTGGAGGGGGAAGGGGGCTACACCTTC
.	TRBV5-1	.	TRBJ2-5	CASSIRHIQETQYF	TGCGCCAGCAGCATTCGACACATCCAAGAGACCCAGTACTTC
few	TRBV9	TRBD2	TRBJ2-1	CASSGLAGETYSYNEQFF	TGTGCCAGCAGCGGACTAGCGGGGGAAACCTACTCCTACAATGAGCAGTTCTTC
.	TRBV12-1	.	TRBJ2-3	CASSSRTSGRAPTDTQYF	TGTGCCAGCAGCTCCCGGACTAGCGGGAGAGCTCCCACAGATACGCAGTATTTT
.	TRBV27	.	TRBJ1-6	CASSEGASNSPLHF	TGTGCCAGCAGCGAAGGGGCTTCGAATTCACCCCTCCACTTT
.	TRBV28	.	TRBJ1-1	CASSFRGVTEAFF	TGTGCCAGCAGTTTTCGGGGGGTCACTGAAGCTTTCTTT
.	TRBV5-1	TRBD1	TRBJ1-2	CASSSQGADGYTF	TGCGCCAGCAGTTCCCAGGGGGCGGACGGCTACACCTTC
few	TRBV7-9	.	TRBJ2-5	CASSLAPVETQYF	TGTGCCAGCAGCTTAGCCCCTGTGGAGACCCAGTACTTC
.	TRBV2	TRBD1	TRBJ1-2	CASAFSGTGASDYGYTF	TGTGCCAGCGCGTTTTCCGGGACAGGGGCGTCCGACTATGGCTACACCTTC
.	TRBV6-1	.	TRBJ1-6	CASSGGGGPGYNSPLHF	TGTGCCAGCAGTGGGGGAGGCGGGCCAGGTTATAATTCACCCCTCCACTTT
.	TRBV6-4	TRBD2	TRBJ2-2	CASSALAGTGELFF	TGTGCCAGCAGTGCACTAGCGGGGACCGGGGAGCTGTTTTTT
.	TRBV29-1	TRBD1	TRBJ1-1	CSVRTGVGTEAFF	TGCAGCGTTCGGACAGGGGTGGGAACTGAAGCTTTCTTT
.	TRBV1	.	TRBJ2-7	CTSSQDKLAGDPYYEQYF	TGCACCAGCAGCCAAGATAAGCTAGCGGGGGATCCCTACTACGAGCAGTACTTC
.	TRBV4-1	.	TRBJ1-3	CASSPGGAGNTIYF	TGCGCCAGCAGCCCCGGGGGGGCTGGAAACACCATATATTTT
.	TRBV7-6	TRBD1	TRBJ1-2	CASSPGTGGNYGYTF	TGTGCCAGCAGCCCAGGGACAGGGGGTAACTATGGCTACACCTTC
.	TRBV3-1/TRBV3-2	.	TRBJ2-7	CASSRSDRYYEQYF	TGTGCCAGCAGCCGGAGCGACCGATACTACGAGCAGTACTTC
.	TRBV11-3	.	TRBJ2-7	CASRPLVWDKAYEQYF	TGTGCCAGCAGACCCCTGGTATGGGACAAGGCCTACGAGCAGTACTTC